These 21 T cell receptor beta chains came from one sample sequenced in a study of blood T cells in healthy people across ages. Combining a sample-barcoded 5' primer with a J-beta primer mix, a second PCR ran for 7 to 11 cycles. MiXCR, applied by TCRdb to the 5' RACE reads, yields one record per CDR3 protein. Altogether 1.5 million to 2 million distinct CDR3 sequences are present, roughly 27% being singletons, with the ten largest covering 7% to 9%. The material sequenced was blood. These receptors came from a woman aged 25 to 45 in good health.

The chain carries TRBV29-1 and TRBJ2-7; a weak D match, TRBD2 (6 bases). CDR1 SQVTM and CDR2 ANQGSEA come from the germline V gene. The CDR3 runs 11 residues. The V gene lost 5 bases and the J gene lost 3 bases, with 8 bases spanning the gap. The DNA for the CDR3 is TGCAGCGTTAAGGACTACTACGAGCAGTACTTC. Amino acid sequence: CSVKDYYEQYF.

This clonotype appeared many times. The V and J genes are TRBV28 and TRBJ1-2, with a tentative D call TRBD1 (6 bases). The CDR3 has 13 amino acids. V lost 5 bases and J lost 1, with 8 bases in between. Germline CDR1 reads MDHEN; CDR2 reads SYDVKM. In DNA, the CDR3 is TGTGCCAGCAGTGGACAGAGTAACTATGGCTACACCTTC. Protein: CASSGQSNYGYTF.

This clonotype was detected a few times. The rearrangement uses TRBV29-1 and TRBJ2-1, with D perhaps matching TRBD2 (6 bases). The end of the DNA fits TRBJ2-7 better, so the J call may be wrong. The germline CDR1 and CDR2 sequences are SQVTM and ANQGSEA. The CDR3 has 15 amino acids. CDR3 DNA sequence: TGCAGCGTGGAGGGGCTACCAAGCTCCTACAATGAGCAGTACTTC. Its protein is CSVEGLPSSYNEQYF.

This clonotype appeared many times. The CDR3 loop reads CSARDQKRTWSDYTF. The CDR3 DNA reads as TGCAGTGCTAGAGATCAAAAGCGGACATGGAGCGACTACACCTTC. V usage is TRBV20-1 and J usage is TRBJ1-2, with D possibly being TRBD1 (5 bases). The CDR3 spans 15 residues. Germline CDR1 DFQATT, CDR2 SNEGSKA (reference sequence). Deletions cut 0 bases from V and 10 bases from J, with 21 bases between.

Notes on this clonotype: At one end the junction does not follow the germline gene, possibly because of a read error. This chain connects TRBV19 to TRBJ1-1; possible D gene TRBD1, 6 bases. CDR1 LNHDA and CDR2 SQIVND come from the germline V gene (reference sequence). CDR3 size: 14 residues. CDR3 nucleotide sequence: TGTGCCAGTAGACCCGGGACAACGAACACTGGAGCTTTCTTT. Protein sequence: CASRPGTTNTGAFF.

This clonotype was recorded at least ten times. This chain links TRBV10-3 with TRBJ2-1; 8 nucleotides align to TRBD2. The CDR3 has 15 amino acids. The junction had 6 bases not matched to a gene; V was cut back by 0 bases and J by 8 bases. Per germline, CDR1 ENHRY and CDR2 SYGVKD. Here the CDR3 DNA reads TGTGCCATCAGTGAGTCGCAAGCGGGAGAATATGAGCAGTTCTTC. It yields the protein CAISESQAGEYEQFF.

The V gene is TRBV11-1, the J gene TRBJ2-5; TRBD1 aligns across 8 bases. Trimming removed 8 bases from V and 5 bases from J; junction bases left unmatched: 10. Germline CDR1 is SGHAT and CDR2 is FQDESV (reference sequence). This CDR3 is 14 amino acids long. The CDR3 loop reads CASGLTRGHETQYF. Here the CDR3 DNA reads TGTGCCAGCGGACTAACCAGGGGGCACGAGACCCAGTACTTC.

The chain uses TRBV2 and TRBJ2-1, with 7 nucleotides matching TRBD2. V shed 6 bases, J shed 7 bases, and the junction held 15 bases outside the gene matches. Germline loops: CDR1 SNHLY, CDR2 FYNNEI. The CDR3 length is 16 residues. DNA for the CDR3: TGTGCCAGCAGGACTGGGACTAACGGGAGGAGGAATGAGCAGTTCTTC. Translated, it gives CASRTGTNGRRNEQFF.

This clonotype was seen a few times. The chain carries TRBV12-3 or TRBV12-4 and TRBJ1-2; 8 bases fit TRBD1. The trim removed 8 bases at V and 7 bases at J, leaving 15 bases unmatched. This CDR3 is 15 amino acids long. The CDR3 protein is CASGHLGQVGFGYTF. CDR3 nucleotides: TGTGCCAGCGGGCATCTGGGACAGGTGGGGTTTGGCTACACCTTC.

This clonotype occurred a few times. The chain recombines TRBV11-2 with TRBJ2-3; 12 bases agree with TRBD2. Germline CDR1 is SGHAT and CDR2 is FQNNGV. This CDR3 has 16 residues. The J segment lost 4 bases and the V segment lost 2 bases, leaving 4 bases of the junction unmatched. CDR3 in DNA: TGTGCCAGCAGCTTAAGACTAGCGGGAGTTTCAGATACGCAGTATTTT. Translated, it gives CASSLRLAGVSDTQYF.

This clonotype was counted a few times. The chain is built from TRBV20-1 and TRBJ1-5; no definite D call. CDR3 size: 15 residues. Trimming cost V 5 bases and J 6 bases, with 20 bases left between them. Germline CDR1 is DFQATT and CDR2 is SNEGSKA (reference sequence). CDR3 nucleotide sequence: TGCAGTGCTTCCGACCCCGGGCCCGGTTCTCAGCCCCAGCATTTT. It translates to CSASDPGPGSQPQHF.

The rearrangement links TRBV7-2 to TRBJ2-7; 9 nucleotides match TRBD2. V gave up 3 bases and J gave up 4 bases; unmatched junction bases: 13. Germline loops: CDR1 SGHTA, CDR2 FQGNSA. This CDR3 region has 17 residues. The CDR3 DNA is TGTGCCAGCAGCTTTCAGGGGGGGGGTAGCGGGGGATACGAGCAGTACTTC. It specifies CASSFQGGGSGGYEQYF. The full variable domain, rest sourced from reference TRBV7-2 and TRBJ2-7, is GAGVSQSPSNKVTEKGKDVELRCDPISGHTALYWYRQSLGQGLEFLIYFQGNSAPDKSGLPSDRFSAERTGGSVSTLTIQRTQQEDSAVYLCASSFQGGGSGGYEQYFGPGTRLTVT.

V usage is TRBV10-3 and J usage is TRBJ2-3, with 11 nucleotides matching TRBD1. The CDR3 covers 14 residues. The trim removed 5 bases at V and 4 bases at J, leaving 2 bases unmatched. The germline gives CDR1 ENHRY, CDR2 SYGVKD. CDR3 amino acids: CAISRTGGADTQYF. In nucleotides, the CDR3 is TGTGCCATCAGTAGGACAGGGGGCGCAGATACGCAGTATTTT.

This clonotype appeared a few times. The chain has TRBV5-1 and TRBJ2-6; D ambiguous. The CDR3 totals 15 residues. Germline V gene lookup returns CDR1 SGHRS and CDR2 YFSETQ. Trimming took off 7 bases at V and 0 bases at J, with 11 bases between the two ends. The CDR3 loop reads CASCPWGSGANVLTF. In DNA form, the CDR3 reads TGCGCCAGCTGCCCGTGGGGCTCTGGGGCCAACGTCCTGACTTTC.

The chain joins TRBV20-1 to TRBJ2-4; D unclear. The CDR3 is made up of 14 amino acids. Germline loops: CDR1 DFQATT, CDR2 SNEGSKA (reference sequence). V was clipped by 5 bases and J by 0 bases, with 11 bases between them. CDR3 sequence reads: CSAPPGQAKNIQYF. The CDR3 DNA reads as TGCAGTGCTCCGCCGGGCCAAGCCAAAAACATTCAGTACTTC.

The rearrangement uses TRBV7-9 and TRBJ1-4; D unclear. The germline V gene encodes CDR1 SEHNR and CDR2 FQNEAQ (reference sequence). V dropped 5 bases and J dropped 0 bases, with 4 bases sitting between them. The CDR3 loop spans 13 amino acids. CDR3 amino acids: CASSDATNEKLFF. CDR3 nucleotide sequence: TGTGCCAGCAGCGATGCAACTAATGAAAAACTGTTTTTT.

This clonotype has ten or more counts. CDR3 nucleotides: TGTGCCAGCAGTTTAGGTAGCGGGAGGTTCAAAGAGCAGTTCTTC. Its protein product is CASSLGSGRFKEQFF. The V call is TRBV12-3 or TRBV12-4, the J call TRBJ2-1, with 10 positions matching TRBD2. The CDR3 consists of 15 residues. With 1 base clipped from V and 10 bases from J, the junction kept 7 bases outside the gene matches.

This sequence joins TRBV7-6 and TRBJ2-6; TRBD2 might be the D (5 bases). Germline lookup yields CDR1 SGHVS and CDR2 FNYEAQ. CDR3 length: 17 residues. The ends were cut back, 3 bases at V and 1 base at J, with 13 bases in the middle. The DNA of the CDR3 is TGTGCCAGCAGCTTCGCCGGACCGGGGTCTGGGGCCAACGTCCTGACTTTC. Its protein product is CASSFAGPGSGANVLTF.

The chain carries TRBV3-1 and TRBJ2-1; a possible D gene is TRBD1 (5 bases). This CDR3 spans 16 amino acids. The V end lost 4 bases, the J end lost 9 bases, and 22 bases lay between the germline ends. In germline, CDR1 is LGHDT, CDR2 YNNKEL (reference sequence). CDR3: CASSRIWGASKSEQFF. The CDR3 coding sequence is TGTGCCAGCAGCCGTATTTGGGGCGCCTCGAAGAGTGAGCAGTTCTTC.

The rearrangement joins TRBV5-1 to TRBJ2-3; TRBD1 matches at 7 bases. The germline V gene has CDR1 SGHRS and CDR2 YFSETQ. Germline trimming cut 8 bases from V and 0 bases from J; bases unmatched to any gene: 9. This CDR3 region has 15 residues. CDR3 sequence reads: CASRDRVESTDTQYF. Written as DNA, the CDR3 is TGCGCCAGTAGAGACAGGGTCGAAAGCACAGATACGCAGTATTTT.

About this clonotype itself: Because it lacks the conserved phenylalanine or tryptophan at the end, this CDR3 is likely a read error. The chain combines TRBV29-1 with TRBJ2-5, with 7 nucleotides matching TRBD1. The trim removed 6 bases at V and 5 bases at J, leaving 6 bases unmatched. This CDR3 region has 12 residues. Germline assignment: CDR1 SQVTM and CDR2 ANQGSEA. The chain's CDR3 is CSVGRQGETQYL. Written as DNA, the CDR3 is TGCAGCGTAGGGCGACAGGGCGAGACCCAGTACTTG.